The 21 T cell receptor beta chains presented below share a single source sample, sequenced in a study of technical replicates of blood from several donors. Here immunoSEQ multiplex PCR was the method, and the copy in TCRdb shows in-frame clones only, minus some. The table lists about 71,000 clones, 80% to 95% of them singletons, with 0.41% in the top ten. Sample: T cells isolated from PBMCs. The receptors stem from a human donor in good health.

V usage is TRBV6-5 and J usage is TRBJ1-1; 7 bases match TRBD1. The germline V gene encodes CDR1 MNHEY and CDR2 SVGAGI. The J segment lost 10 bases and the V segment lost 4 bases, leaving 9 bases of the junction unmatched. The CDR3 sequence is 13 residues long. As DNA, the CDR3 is TGTGCCAGCAGTTCCGGACAGGTATCGGGAGCTTTCTTT. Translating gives CASSSGQVSGAFF.

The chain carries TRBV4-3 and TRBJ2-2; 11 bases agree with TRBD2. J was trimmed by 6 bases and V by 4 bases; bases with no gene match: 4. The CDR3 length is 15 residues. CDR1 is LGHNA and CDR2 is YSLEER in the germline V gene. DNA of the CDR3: TGCGCCAGCAGCCTAGCGGGAGGGTTGTCCGGGGAGCTGTTTTTT. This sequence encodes CASSLAGGLSGELFF.

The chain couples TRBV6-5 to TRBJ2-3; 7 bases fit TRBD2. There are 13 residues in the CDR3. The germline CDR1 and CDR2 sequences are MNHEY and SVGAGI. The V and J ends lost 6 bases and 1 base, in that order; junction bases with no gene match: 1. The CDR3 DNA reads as TGTGCCAGCAGCGCGGGAGGCACAGATACGCAGTATTTT. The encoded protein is CASSAGGTDTQYF.

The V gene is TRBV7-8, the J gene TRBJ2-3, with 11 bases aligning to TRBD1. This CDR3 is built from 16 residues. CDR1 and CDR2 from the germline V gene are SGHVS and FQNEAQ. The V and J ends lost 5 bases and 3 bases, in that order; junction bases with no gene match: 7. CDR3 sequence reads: CASSPDRGHHTDTQYF. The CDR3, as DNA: TGTGCCAGCAGCCCGGACAGGGGGCATCATACAGATACGCAGTATTTT.

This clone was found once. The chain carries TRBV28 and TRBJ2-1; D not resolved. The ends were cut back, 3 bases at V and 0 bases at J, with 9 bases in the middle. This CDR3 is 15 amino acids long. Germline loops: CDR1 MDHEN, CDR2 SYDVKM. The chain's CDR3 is CASSFWQISYNEQFF. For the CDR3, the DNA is TGTGCCAGCAGTTTCTGGCAGATCTCCTACAATGAGCAGTTCTTC. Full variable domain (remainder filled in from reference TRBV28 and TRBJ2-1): DVKVTQSSRYLVKRTGEKVFLECVQDMDHENMFWYRQDPGLGLRLIYFSYDVKMKEKGDIPEGYSVSREKKERFSLILESASTNQTSMYLCASSFWQISYNEQFFGPGTRLTVL.

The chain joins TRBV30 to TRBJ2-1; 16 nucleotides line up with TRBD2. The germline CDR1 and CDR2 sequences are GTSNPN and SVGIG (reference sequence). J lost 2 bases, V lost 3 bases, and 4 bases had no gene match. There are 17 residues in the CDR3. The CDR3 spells CAWRSGTSGRAYNEQFF. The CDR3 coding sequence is TGTGCCTGGAGAAGCGGGACTAGCGGGAGGGCCTACAATGAGCAGTTCTTC.

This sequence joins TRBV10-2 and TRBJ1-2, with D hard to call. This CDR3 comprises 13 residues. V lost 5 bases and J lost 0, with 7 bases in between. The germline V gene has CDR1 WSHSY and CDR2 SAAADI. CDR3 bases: TGCGCCAGCAGTCTTCGTGCTAACTATGGCTACACCTTC. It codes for CASSLRANYGYTF.

CDR3 residues: CASSQNGETQYF. The CDR3 DNA reads TGCGCCAGCAGCCAAAACGGGGAGACCCAGTACTTC. The chain uses TRBV4-1 and TRBJ2-5; D ambiguous. Trimming stripped 2 bases from V and 5 bases from J, with 6 bases between. The CDR3 is made up of 12 amino acids. Germline CDR1 reads MGHRA; CDR2 reads YSYEKL.

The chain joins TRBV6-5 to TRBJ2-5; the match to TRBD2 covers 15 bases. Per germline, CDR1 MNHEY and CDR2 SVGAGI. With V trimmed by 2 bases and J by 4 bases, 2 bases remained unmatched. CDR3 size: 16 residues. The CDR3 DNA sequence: TGTGCCAGCAGTTACGGGACTAGCGGGAGGTTAGAGACCCAGTACTTC. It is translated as CASSYGTSGRLETQYF.

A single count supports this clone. CDR3 sequence: CASSLGQGALGEQYF. CDR3 nucleotides: TGTGCCAGCAGCCTAGGACAGGGGGCGCTGGGCGAGCAGTACTTC. This chain links TRBV6-5 with TRBJ2-7, with 11 bases fitting TRBD1. Germline CDR1 and CDR2: MNHEY and SVGAGI. J lost 6 bases, V lost 6 bases, and 10 bases had no gene match. The CDR3 runs 15 residues.

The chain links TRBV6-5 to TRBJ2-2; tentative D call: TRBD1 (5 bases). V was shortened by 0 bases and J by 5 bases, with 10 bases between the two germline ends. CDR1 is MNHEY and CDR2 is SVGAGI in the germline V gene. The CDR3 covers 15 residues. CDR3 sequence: CASSYSSGFTGELFF. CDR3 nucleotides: TGTGCCAGCAGTTACTCCTCAGGGTTTACCGGGGAGCTGTTTTTT.

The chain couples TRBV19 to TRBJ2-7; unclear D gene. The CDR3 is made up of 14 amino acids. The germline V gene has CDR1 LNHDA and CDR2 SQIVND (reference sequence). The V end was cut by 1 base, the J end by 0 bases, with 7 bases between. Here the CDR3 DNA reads TGTGCCAGTAGTATAGTGGCACACTCCTACGAGCAGTACTTC. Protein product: CASSIVAHSYEQYF.

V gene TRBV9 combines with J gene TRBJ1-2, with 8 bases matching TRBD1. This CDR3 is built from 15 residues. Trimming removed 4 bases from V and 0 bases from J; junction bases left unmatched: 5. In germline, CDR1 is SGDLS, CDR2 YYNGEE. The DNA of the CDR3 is TGTGCCAGCAGCTCTAACAGGGGGACTAACTATGGCTACACCTTC. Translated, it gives CASSSNRGTNYGYTF.

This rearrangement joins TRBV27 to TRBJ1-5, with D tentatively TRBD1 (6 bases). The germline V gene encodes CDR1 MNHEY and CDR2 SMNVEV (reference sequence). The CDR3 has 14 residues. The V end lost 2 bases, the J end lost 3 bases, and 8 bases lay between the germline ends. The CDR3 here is CASSLAGANQPQHF. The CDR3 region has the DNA TGTGCCAGCAGTTTAGCAGGGGCCAATCAGCCCCAGCATTTT.

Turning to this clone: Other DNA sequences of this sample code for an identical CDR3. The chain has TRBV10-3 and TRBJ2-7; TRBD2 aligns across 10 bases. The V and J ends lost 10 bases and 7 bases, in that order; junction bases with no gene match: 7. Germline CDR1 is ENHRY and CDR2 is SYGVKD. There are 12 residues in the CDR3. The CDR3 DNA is TGTGCCACCCTAGCGGGAGAAGGGGAGCAGTACTTC. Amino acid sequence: CATLAGEGEQYF.

The CDR3 region is CATQQGFYGYTF. For the CDR3, the DNA is TGTGCCACCCAACAGGGCTTCTATGGCTACACCTTC. The V gene is TRBV19, the J gene TRBJ1-2, with a tentative D call TRBD1 (6 bases). The CDR3 totals 12 residues. Trimming took 10 bases from V and 4 from J, leaving 13 bases between them. The germline CDR1 and CDR2 sequences are LNHDA and SQIVND (reference sequence).

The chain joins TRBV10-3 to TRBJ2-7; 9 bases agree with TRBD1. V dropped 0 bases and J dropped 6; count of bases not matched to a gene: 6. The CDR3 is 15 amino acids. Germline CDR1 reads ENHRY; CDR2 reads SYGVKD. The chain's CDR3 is CAISESWTGEGEQYF. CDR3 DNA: TGTGCCATCAGTGAGTCGTGGACAGGGGAAGGCGAGCAGTACTTC.

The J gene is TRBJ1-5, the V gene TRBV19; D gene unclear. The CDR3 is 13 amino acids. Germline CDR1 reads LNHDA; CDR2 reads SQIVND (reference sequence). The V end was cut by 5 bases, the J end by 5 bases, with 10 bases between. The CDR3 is CASSPGKDQPQHF. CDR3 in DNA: TGTGCCAGTAGTCCGGGGAAGGATCAGCCCCAGCATTTT.

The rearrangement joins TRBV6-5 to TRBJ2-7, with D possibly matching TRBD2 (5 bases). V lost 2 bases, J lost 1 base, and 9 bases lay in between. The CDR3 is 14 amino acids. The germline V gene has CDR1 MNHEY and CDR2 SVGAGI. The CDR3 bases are TGTGCCAGCAGTTACGATGGACTGTCCTACGAGCAGTACTTC. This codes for CASSYDGLSYEQYF.

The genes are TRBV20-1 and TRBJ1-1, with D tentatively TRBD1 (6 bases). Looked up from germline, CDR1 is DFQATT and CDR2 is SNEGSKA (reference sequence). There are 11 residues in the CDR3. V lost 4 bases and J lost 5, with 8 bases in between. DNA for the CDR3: TGCAGTGCTATTACAGGGACTGAAGCTTTCTTT. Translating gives CSAITGTEAFF.

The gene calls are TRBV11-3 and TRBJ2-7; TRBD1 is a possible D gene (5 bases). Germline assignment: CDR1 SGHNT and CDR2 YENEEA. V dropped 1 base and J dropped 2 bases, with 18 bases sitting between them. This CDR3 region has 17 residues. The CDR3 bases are TGTGCCAGCAGCTTAGCAGCGCCAGGGATCGTCGCCTACGAGCAGTACTTC. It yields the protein CASSLAAPGIVAYEQYF.